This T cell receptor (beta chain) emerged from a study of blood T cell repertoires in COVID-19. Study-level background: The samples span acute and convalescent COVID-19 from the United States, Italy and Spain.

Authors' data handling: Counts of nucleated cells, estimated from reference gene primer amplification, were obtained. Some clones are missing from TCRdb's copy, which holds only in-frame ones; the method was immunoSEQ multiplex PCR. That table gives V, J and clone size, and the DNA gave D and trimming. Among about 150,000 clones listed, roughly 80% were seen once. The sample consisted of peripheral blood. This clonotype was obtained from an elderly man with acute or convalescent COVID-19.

The CDR3 spells CASSFTQGNEQFF. The CDR3 bases are TGCGCCAGCAGCTTTACCCAGGGCAATGAGCAGTTCTTC. This chain links TRBV5-1 with TRBJ2-1, with D possibly TRBD1 on 5 matching bases. V was trimmed by 2 bases and J by 6 bases, leaving 9 bases between them. CDR1 and CDR2 from the germline V gene are SGHRS and YFSETQ. The CDR3 covers 13 residues.